The 21 T cell receptor beta chains below come from one sample, sequenced in a study of CD8 T cells in Susac syndrome. Reverse transcription used roughly 0.5 to 1 ug RNA and random hexamers. Each CDR3 protein is one row after TCRdb ran MiXCR on the immunoSEQ multiplex PCR reads. The sample records 150,000 to 200,000 distinct CDR3 sequences, about 93% being singletons. The source material was CD4+ T cells from PBMCs. The source of these receptors is a human donor in good health.

The J gene is TRBJ2-3, the V gene TRBV15; 8 bases line up with TRBD2. Looked up from germline, CDR1 is LNHNV and CDR2 is YYDKDF (reference sequence). Germline trimming cut 0 bases from V and 6 bases from J; bases unmatched to any gene: 5. The CDR3 extends over 15 amino acids. The CDR3 spells CATSRDVVAGDTQYF. The CDR3 coding sequence is TGTGCCACCAGCAGAGATGTTGTAGCGGGGGATACGCAGTATTTT.

V usage is TRBV29-1 and J usage is TRBJ1-1, with D unresolved. CDR3 size: 13 residues. CDR1 is SQVTM and CDR2 is ANQGSEA in the germline V gene. With 6 bases removed from V and 0 bases from J, the gap between germline ends came to 11 bases. The DNA of the CDR3 is TGCAGCGTCCGAAGAATCATGAACACTGAAGCTTTCTTT. It encodes CSVRRIMNTEAFF. Variable domain in full (rest from reference TRBV29-1 and TRBJ1-1): SAVISQKPSRDICQRGTSLTIQCQVDSQVTMMFWYRQQPGQSLTLIATANQGSEATYESGFVIDKFPISRPNLTFSTLTVSNMSPEDSSIYLCSVRRIMNTEAFFGQGTRLTVV.

This chain joins TRBV3-1 and TRBJ2-5; the D gene is possibly TRBD1 (5 bases). Germline loops: CDR1 LGHDT, CDR2 YNNKEL (reference sequence). Trimming shortened V by 6 bases and J by 5 bases, and 19 bases separated the two germline ends. The CDR3 spans 15 residues. The DNA for the CDR3 is TGTGCCAGCAGTCGACAGCTTAGAAGAGAGGAGACCCAGTACTTC. It encodes CASSRQLRREETQYF.

The chain links TRBV27 to TRBJ2-7; 7 bases match TRBD2. The CDR3 loop spans 15 amino acids. CDR1 is MNHEY and CDR2 is SMNVEV in the germline V gene (reference sequence). V was clipped by 2 bases and J by 7 bases; unmatched bases: 11. CDR3 protein: CASSLTGGGYVEQYF. CDR3 sequence (DNA): TGTGCCAGCAGTTTAACGGGAGGAGGTTACGTGGAGCAGTACTTC.

The chain is built from TRBV20-1 and TRBJ1-4; D uncertain. The CDR3 has 12 amino acids. V lost 0 bases and J lost 4, with 3 bases in between. Germline assignment: CDR1 DFQATT and CDR2 SNEGSKA (reference sequence). The CDR3 loop is CSARDSNEKLFF. The CDR3 region has the DNA TGCAGTGCTAGAGACAGTAATGAAAAACTGTTTTTT.

The genes are TRBV24-1 and TRBJ2-3, with 7 bases matching TRBD2. The CDR3 runs 16 residues. Germline trimming cut 3 bases from V and 8 bases from J; bases unmatched to any gene: 13. The germline V gene has CDR1 KGHDR and CDR2 SFDVKD. The CDR3 sequence: CATSDPSIGGRGTQYF. The CDR3 coding sequence is TGTGCCACCAGTGATCCCTCCATCGGGGGGAGGGGTACGCAGTATTTT.

The chain recombines TRBV3-1 with TRBJ2-7, with 10 positions matching TRBD2. Unmatched junction bases numbered 9, after V lost 5 bases and J lost 2 bases. CDR3 length: 16 amino acids. Germline CDR1 and CDR2: LGHDT and YNNKEL (reference sequence). The CDR3 spells CASSDLSSGGTYEQYF. CDR3 bases: TGTGCCAGCAGCGACCTATCTAGCGGGGGCACCTACGAGCAGTACTTC.

The rearrangement joins TRBV20-1 to TRBJ2-2; 9 bases agree with TRBD1. This CDR3 has 14 amino acids. The germline CDR1 and CDR2 sequences are DFQATT and SNEGSKA (reference sequence). With V trimmed by 3 bases and J by 15 bases, 14 bases remained unmatched. CDR3 sequence (DNA): TGCAGTGCTAGGGGGACAGGGTTCGACCGGGGAGTGTTTTTT. Its protein is CSARGTGFDRGVFF.

V and J are TRBV6-2 or TRBV6-3 and TRBJ1-6, with 8 positions matching TRBD1. The germline gives CDR1 MNHEY, CDR2 SVGEGT. V lost 6 bases to trimming and J lost 5 bases; unmatched junction nucleotides: 9. CDR3 length: 16 residues. Written as DNA, the CDR3 is TGTGCCAGCAGATCAGGGGGCCAATCCCATAATTCACCCCTCCACTTT. This encodes CASRSGGQSHNSPLHF.

The chain couples TRBV20-1 to TRBJ1-2, with D hard to call. The CDR3 is made up of 12 amino acids. CDR1 is DFQATT and CDR2 is SNEGSKA in the germline V gene (reference sequence). V dropped 3 bases and J dropped 8 bases, with 13 bases sitting between them. The chain's CDR3 is CSASIPLGGYTF. In DNA, the CDR3 is TGCAGTGCTAGCATTCCGTTGGGCGGCTACACCTTC.

The chain uses TRBV7-2 and TRBJ1-5; D call uncertain. V was trimmed by 5 bases and J by 6 bases, leaving 8 bases between them. Looked up from germline, CDR1 is SGHTA and CDR2 is FQGNSA. The CDR3 consists of 12 residues. CDR3 bases: TGTGCCAGCAGCACCCCCAGTCAGCCCCAGCATTTT. This translates into CASSTPSQPQHF.

The genes are TRBV20-1 and TRBJ1-5; 10 nucleotides match TRBD1. Trimming removed 2 bases from V and 3 bases from J; junction bases left unmatched: 4. Germline-derived CDR1 and CDR2 are DFQATT and SNEGSKA (reference sequence). This CDR3 is built from 15 residues. The CDR3 is CSARSGTGDNQPQHF. The CDR3 coding sequence is TGCAGTGCTAGATCAGGGACAGGGGACAATCAGCCCCAGCATTTT.

The chain recombines TRBV7-2 with TRBJ1-5; D unresolved. Germline assignment: CDR1 SGHTA and CDR2 FQGNSA. Trimming took 5 bases from V and 2 from J, leaving 4 bases between them. The CDR3 is 12 residues long. The CDR3 is CASSPRNQPQHF. The DNA for the CDR3 is TGTGCCAGCAGCCCCCGCAATCAGCCCCAGCATTTT.

The chain couples TRBV3-1 to TRBJ1-1; D ambiguous. Trimming removed 4 bases at V and 3 bases at J, with 12 bases between. Germline V gives CDR1 LGHDT, CDR2 YNNKEL (reference sequence). The length of the CDR3 is 14 residues. In nucleotides, the CDR3 is TGTGCCAGCAGCCTTGTGGGCGGGGACACTGAAGCTTTCTTT. Its protein product is CASSLVGGDTEAFF.

The V gene is TRBV5-4, the J gene TRBJ2-3; tentatively, D is TRBD2 (6 bases). This CDR3 contains 14 residues. Germline CDR1 reads SGHNT; CDR2 reads YYREEE (reference sequence). V lost 5 bases and J 3 bases, leaving 13 bases between the germline ends. CDR3 coding DNA: TGTGCCAGCAGACTGCGGGGAGATACAGATACGCAGTATTTT. It is translated as CASRLRGDTDTQYF.

The chain has TRBV20-1 and TRBJ2-7; TRBD2 is a possible D gene (7 bases). CDR3 length: 14 amino acids. Germline V CDR1 and CDR2: DFQATT, SNEGSKA (reference sequence). Trimming cost V 3 bases and J 5 bases, with 17 bases left between them. As DNA, the CDR3 is TGCAGTGCTAGCCGAAGGGGGGGCGTCAACGAGCAGTACTTC. The encoded protein is CSASRRGGVNEQYF.

The chain employs TRBV20-1 and TRBJ1-5; the D gene is possibly TRBD1 (5 bases). The CDR3 is made up of 12 amino acids. CDR1 and CDR2 (germline): DFQATT, SNEGSKA (reference sequence). Trimming removed 3 bases from V and 6 bases from J, with 9 bases in between. The CDR3 is CSASGGSQPQHF. The CDR3 region has the DNA TGCAGTGCTAGTGGGGGGTCTCAGCCCCAGCATTTT.

This chain links TRBV19 with TRBJ2-1; tentative D call: TRBD1 (7 bases). The V gene's germline CDR1 is LNHDA and CDR2 SQIVND (reference sequence). V lost 9 bases to trimming and J lost 7 bases, with 13 bases between them. The CDR3 length is 12 residues. The CDR3 sequence: CASAGQLNEQFF. CDR3 coding DNA: TGTGCCAGCGCGGGACAGTTGAATGAGCAGTTCTTC.

This sequence joins TRBV7-2 and TRBJ2-3; tentative D call: TRBD2 (5 bases). The V end was cut by 5 bases, the J end by 0 bases, with 9 bases between. Germline values: CDR1 SGHTA, CDR2 FQGNSA. The CDR3 length is 14 residues. CDR3 loop: CASSRRTSTDTQYF. Written as DNA, the CDR3 is TGTGCCAGCAGCCGTAGGACTAGCACAGATACGCAGTATTTT.

This clonotype was observed a single time. The CDR3: CASSQRLGAGTQYF. CDR3 sequence (DNA): TGCGCCAGCAGCCAACGTCTGGGGGCGGGGACCCAGTACTTC. The chain links TRBV4-3 to TRBJ2-5, with a possible D match to TRBD1 (6 bases). Germline assignment: CDR1 LGHNA and CDR2 YSLEER. The CDR3 loop spans 14 amino acids. V was clipped by 2 bases and J by 7 bases, with 14 bases between them.

The CDR3 protein is CASSQVGRALDNEQFF. CDR3 bases: TGTGCCAGCAGCCAAGTGGGCAGGGCTTTGGACAATGAGCAGTTCTTC. The chain joins TRBV14 to TRBJ2-1; D might be TRBD1 (5 bases). The CDR3 runs 16 residues. Germline V gene lookup returns CDR1 SGHDN and CDR2 FVKESK. The ends were cut back, 1 base at V and 5 bases at J, with 15 bases in the middle.